These 30 T cell receptor beta chains were sequenced from one sample in a study of T and B cells in COVID-19 patients. Multiplex PCR with BIOMED2 TRB-A/B primer pools amplified TRB rearrangements. One entry per CDR3 protein results from TCRdb running MiXCR on the multiplex PCR reads. The table shows roughly 15,000 distinct CDR3 sequences, with 25% to 35% occurring only once. Each TRB amplification used roughly 220-550 ng of genomic DNA from blood. The sample taken for sequencing was blood. These receptors were taken from a human donor who had recovered from COVID-19.

The J gene is TRBJ2-5, the V gene TRBV7-2; no definite D call. Per the germline V gene, CDR1 is SGHTA and CDR2 is FQGNSA. V lost 5 bases to trimming and J lost 11 bases, with 21 bases between them. The CDR3 is 14 residues long. The CDR3 bases are TGTGCCAGCAGCGGCGGCTTTTCCTACAATGAGCAGTACTTC. Its translation is CASSGGFSYNEQYF.

This clonotype was counted ten times or more. The chain couples TRBV19 to TRBJ1-1; D not certain. V lost 0 bases and J 7 bases, leaving 9 bases between the germline ends. The CDR3 spans 13 residues. The germline V gene has CDR1 LNHDA and CDR2 SQIVND (reference sequence). The CDR3 DNA is TGTGCCAGTAGTATAGATCGGGTAAATGAAGCTTTCTTT. It specifies CASSIDRVNEAFF.

This sequence joins TRBV5-1 and TRBJ2-7; 10 nucleotides agree with TRBD1. Germline values: CDR1 SGHRS, CDR2 YFSETQ. The CDR3 consists of 15 residues. Trimming cost V 0 bases and J 4 bases; bases outside gene matches: 4. Here the CDR3 reads CASSLVGTGVYEQYF. The DNA of the CDR3 is TGCGCCAGCAGCTTGGTTGGGACAGGGGTATACGAGCAGTACTTC.

This clonotype has a handful of counts. The chain combines TRBV28 with TRBJ2-1; D unresolved. Trimming stripped 5 bases from V and 0 bases from J, with 11 bases between. This CDR3 comprises 15 residues. Per germline, CDR1 MDHEN and CDR2 SYDVKM. The CDR3: CASSPWTASYNEQFF. CDR3 coding DNA: TGTGCCAGCAGTCCCTGGACCGCCTCCTACAATGAGCAGTTCTTC.

This clonotype was observed a few times. The V and J genes are TRBV19 and TRBJ2-1; unclear D gene. The CDR3 has 13 amino acids. Trimming left V 4 bases short and J 9 bases short, with 13 bases between. Germline CDR1 is LNHDA and CDR2 is SQIVND (reference sequence). CDR3 protein: CASSTLGSGEQFF. The CDR3 DNA is TGTGCCAGTAGTACCCTGGGGTCAGGTGAGCAGTTCTTC.

The chain uses TRBV7-2 and TRBJ2-3, with D tentatively TRBD2 (6 bases). The CDR3 runs 14 residues. Germline CDR1 is SGHTA and CDR2 is FQGNSA. V lost 5 bases and J lost 2, with 11 bases in between. The CDR3 region is CASSPPGATDTQYF. The CDR3 nucleotides read TGTGCCAGCAGCCCCCCGGGAGCCACAGATACGCAGTATTTT.

The chain links TRBV7-2 to TRBJ2-7, with no clear D. The CDR3 has 12 amino acids. Germline CDR1 is SGHTA and CDR2 is FQGNSA. Trimming took 1 base from V and 5 from J, leaving 6 bases between them. CDR3 sequence (DNA): TGTGCCAGCAGCTTAGTTTTCGACGAGCAGTACTTC. Encoded protein: CASSLVFDEQYF.

In DNA form, the CDR3 reads TGTGCCAGTGGTGGTAGCGGGGGGGTCTACGAGCAGTACTTC. It encodes CASGGSGGVYEQYF. This chain links TRBV19 with TRBJ2-7; 11 bases agree with TRBD2. CDR3 length: 14 residues. V dropped 8 bases and J dropped 3; count of bases not matched to a gene: 6. Germline V lookup: CDR1 LNHDA, CDR2 SQIVND (reference sequence).

At least ten counts were recorded for this clonotype. The chain links TRBV6-1 to TRBJ2-1, with D uncertain. The V gene's germline CDR1 is MNHNS and CDR2 SASEGT. V shed 2 bases and J shed 7 bases, with 15 bases lying between them. This CDR3 has 15 residues. CDR3 DNA sequence: TGTGCCAGCAGTGAAATGGCGGTAGTAGTTAATGAGCAGTTCTTC. This gives the protein CASSEMAVVVNEQFF.

The table lists this clonotype with many counts. The chain employs TRBV6-1 and TRBJ2-2; TRBD2 matches at 7 bases. CDR1 is MNHNS and CDR2 is SASEGT in the germline V gene. This CDR3 comprises 21 residues. V gave up 5 bases and J gave up 0 bases; unmatched junction bases: 21. The CDR3 is CASSYTYNLADYEANTGELFF. DNA for the CDR3: TGTGCCAGCAGTTACACGTATAATCTAGCGGATTACGAGGCGAACACCGGGGAGCTGTTTTTT.

The chain combines TRBV20-1 with TRBJ1-4; D remains unclear. Germline assignment: CDR1 DFQATT and CDR2 SNEGSKA (reference sequence). The length of the CDR3 is 15 residues. Trimming removed 0 bases from V and 0 bases from J, with 8 bases in between. The chain's CDR3 is CSAREIVTTNEKLFF. The CDR3 nucleotides read TGCAGTGCTAGAGAAATCGTAACAACTAATGAAAAACTGTTTTTT.

This clonotype was recorded a few times. The CDR3 DNA is TGTGCCAGCTACCAGGCGGGATCGGAAAACTATGGCTACACCTTC. It yields the protein CASYQAGSENYGYTF. This rearrangement joins TRBV6-5 to TRBJ1-2; D not certain. Germline-derived CDR1 and CDR2 are MNHEY and SVGAGI. The V and J ends lost 8 bases and 2 bases respectively, with 18 bases between them. This CDR3 contains 15 residues.

This clonotype was counted between two and nine times. The chain employs TRBV18 and TRBJ2-1; 10 nucleotides line up with TRBD2. This CDR3 comprises 14 residues. Unmatched junction bases numbered 9, after V lost 8 bases and J lost 8 bases. Germline CDR1 reads KGHSH; CDR2 reads LQKENI. As DNA, the CDR3 is TGTGCCAGCCGACTAACTAGCGGGGTATATGAGCAGTTCTTC. This translates into CASRLTSGVYEQFF.

This clonotype was recorded once. This chain connects TRBV20-1 to TRBJ1-1, with D possibly TRBD1 on 5 matching bases. The CDR3 runs 14 residues. V was trimmed by 5 bases and J by 4 bases, leaving 17 bases between them. Germline CDR1 DFQATT, CDR2 SNEGSKA (reference sequence). The CDR3 protein is CSAFPGTRGTEAFF. CDR3 nucleotide sequence: TGCAGTGCTTTTCCCGGGACCCGGGGCACTGAAGCTTTCTTT.

The genes are TRBV7-2 and TRBJ1-5; 9 nucleotides align to TRBD1. V shed 2 bases, J shed 8 bases, and the junction held 13 bases outside the gene matches. The CDR3 has 17 residues. Germline lookup yields CDR1 SGHTA and CDR2 FQGNSA. The CDR3 coding sequence is TGTGCCAGCAGCTTATCCCCCGGGACAGGGAAAGGAAAGCCCCAGCATTTT. Translating it yields CASSLSPGTGKGKPQHF.

This rearrangement joins TRBV7-2 to TRBJ1-1; 8 bases match TRBD1. The V segment lost 5 bases and the J segment 7 bases; nucleotides outside the gene matches: 21. Germline-derived CDR1 and CDR2 are SGHTA and FQGNSA. This CDR3 comprises 18 residues. The CDR3 loop reads CASSPSSGTGMNSGEAFF. The CDR3 bases are TGTGCCAGCAGCCCCTCGTCCGGGACAGGCATGAATAGTGGTGAAGCTTTCTTT.

This clonotype was observed at least ten times. The J gene is TRBJ2-5, the V gene TRBV7-6, with D perhaps TRBD2 (7 bases). The V and J ends lost 5 bases and 5 bases respectively, with 18 bases between them. Germline CDR1 SGHVS, CDR2 FNYEAQ. The CDR3 sequence is 15 residues long. The CDR3 sequence: CASSPRAGDRETQYF. CDR3 in DNA: TGTGCCAGCAGCCCACGGGCGGGAGACAGGGAGACCCAGTACTTC.

This clonotype was counted many times. The CDR3 loop reads CASSPQQGHNEQFF. The DNA for the CDR3 is TGTGCCAGCTCACCACAGCAGGGGCACAATGAGCAGTTCTTC. The genes are TRBV18 and TRBJ2-1, with TRBD1 as a possible D gene (6 bases). CDR3 length: 14 residues. From germline, CDR1 is KGHSH and CDR2 LQKENI. V was pared by 1 base and J by 5 bases, with 9 bases between.

Regarding this clonotype: A single base separates this from a much larger clone, so it may be a read error. The CDR3, as DNA: TGTGCCAGCAGTTTAGCAGGGGGAGAGACCCAGTACTTC. It yields the protein CASSLAGGETQYF. The chain combines TRBV6-5 with TRBJ2-5, with 7 bases identical to TRBD1. The CDR3 is 13 residues long. The germline V gene has CDR1 MNHEY and CDR2 SVGAGI. V lost 4 bases, J lost 4 bases, and 3 bases stayed unmatched.

This CDR3 is CASSQGEGSPLHF. DNA of the CDR3: TGTGCCAGCAGTCAAGGGGAAGGTTCACCCCTCCACTTT. The chain uses TRBV12-3 or TRBV12-4 and TRBJ1-6; D perhaps matches TRBD1 (5 bases). V was trimmed by 5 bases and J by 9 bases, leaving 11 bases between them. The CDR3 is 13 residues long.

V usage is TRBV4-1 and J usage is TRBJ2-3, with 10 positions matching TRBD1. Germline V CDR1 and CDR2: MGHRA, YSYEKL. The CDR3 spans 16 residues. The junction had 6 bases not matched to a gene; V was cut back by 6 bases and J by 0 bases. The CDR3 protein is CASSERGQGSTDTQYF. The DNA for the CDR3 is TGCGCCAGCAGTGAGCGGGGACAGGGGAGCACAGATACGCAGTATTTT.

By sample share, this clonotype is medium-sized (0.01 to 0.1%). The V call is TRBV19, the J call TRBJ2-5, with TRBD1 matching 7 bases. Germline V CDR1 and CDR2: LNHDA, SQIVND (reference sequence). This CDR3 is 14 amino acids long. V was clipped by 4 bases and J by 2 bases; unmatched bases: 4. The CDR3 coding sequence is TGTGCCAGTAGTAGACAGGGTCGTCAAGAGACCCAGTACTTC. Encoded protein: CASSRQGRQETQYF.

Judged by abundance, this clonotype is medium-sized. The chain is built from TRBV6-5 and TRBJ2-7, with 7 bases that match TRBD1. The V segment lost 0 bases and the J segment 4 bases; nucleotides outside the gene matches: 0. Germline CDR1 is MNHEY and CDR2 is SVGAGI. The CDR3 covers 13 residues. The CDR3: CASSYSTGYEQYF. The CDR3, as DNA: TGTGCCAGCAGTTACTCGACAGGGTACGAGCAGTACTTC.

The genes are TRBV12-3 or TRBV12-4 and TRBJ1-1; possible D gene TRBD1, 6 bases. V shed 2 bases and J shed 5 bases, with 9 bases lying between them. This CDR3 is 13 amino acids long. For the CDR3, the DNA is TGTGCCAGCAGTTTATCAGGGGATACTGAAGCTTTCTTT. This translates into CASSLSGDTEAFF.

This clonotype has more than one count but fewer than ten. The chain recombines TRBV4-3 with TRBJ2-3, with D tentatively TRBD1 or TRBD2 (5 bases each). Trimming cost V 0 bases and J 5 bases, with 12 bases left between them. From germline, CDR1 is LGHNA and CDR2 YSLEER. The length of the CDR3 is 15 residues. The CDR3 DNA is TGCGCCAGCAGCCAAGAGACGGGAAGGGGAGATACGCAGTATTTT. This sequence encodes CASSQETGRGDTQYF.

The chain carries TRBV19 and TRBJ2-2; D is unclear. V was pared by 1 base and J by 6 bases, with 3 bases between. The CDR3 covers 12 residues. Germline V gene lookup returns CDR1 LNHDA and CDR2 SQIVND (reference sequence). The DNA of the CDR3 is TGTGCCAGTAGTATAGGCCCCGGGGAGCTGTTTTTT. This encodes CASSIGPGELFF.

The genes are TRBV12-5 and TRBJ2-7, with D unresolved. This CDR3 contains 12 residues. V was clipped by 3 bases and J by 12 bases, with 15 bases between them. CDR1 is LGHNT and CDR2 is FRNRAP in the germline V gene. Written as DNA, the CDR3 is TGTGCTAGTGGTTTAGAGGACGCGGTTCGGTACTTC. It is translated as CASGLEDAVRYF.

A word on this clonotype: A much larger clone is a single base away; this may be a read error. This chain joins TRBV15 and TRBJ2-7, with TRBD1 as a possible D gene (6 bases). The CDR3 sequence is 15 residues long. The germline V gene encodes CDR1 LNHNV and CDR2 YYDKDF (reference sequence). The CDR3 sequence: CAISRDGRQGGEQYF. In nucleotides, the CDR3 is TGTGCCATCAGCAGAGATGGGAGACAAGGGGGCGAGCAGTACTTC.

In its sample, this clonotype ranks as medium-sized. J is TRBJ2-5 and V is TRBV6-5; D may be TRBD2 (5 bases). CDR1 and CDR2 from the germline V gene are MNHEY and SVGAGI. Trimming took off 6 bases at V and 5 bases at J, with 7 bases between the two ends. The length of the CDR3 is 11 residues. CDR3 amino acids: CASRTTETQYF. CDR3 DNA sequence: TGTGCCAGCAGGACTACCGAGACCCAGTACTTC.

This clonotype was picked up many times. The genes are TRBV12-3 or TRBV12-4 and TRBJ2-7; perhaps D is TRBD1 or TRBD2 (5 bases each). This CDR3 spans 14 amino acids. Trimming removed 8 bases from V and 0 bases from J, with 14 bases in between. The CDR3 DNA reads as TGTGCCAGCGGGGCATGGGGGTCCTCCTACGAGCAGTACTTC. Its translation: CASGAWGSSYEQYF.